The present TCR beta chain was sequenced within a study of early T cells in non-severe SARS-CoV-2 infection. The overall study: Chains were not paired, and sequencing was done on bulk RNA from unsorted whole blood. Findings and caveats of the study: The study's VDJdb matching favored anti-spike CD8 responses and missed private and CD4 specificities.

The sample holds many counts of this clonotype. Its antigen is unknown. Each single cDNA molecule received a unique molecular identifier. Each CDR3 protein is one row after TCRdb ran MiXCR on the 5' RACE reads. The sample includes about 34,000 distinct CDR3 sequences, less than 8% of them seen just once. The CDR3 consists of 14 residues. Between the trimmed V and J ends, which lost 4 bases and 4 bases, there was a span of 13 bases. Germline lookup yields CDR1 WNHNN and CDR2 SYGVQD (reference sequence). The rearrangement joins TRBV10-1 to TRBJ1-2, with D maybe TRBD1 (5 bases). Sequences were obtained from whole blood. This TCR was recovered from an adult who was a healthcare worker with PCR-confirmed SARS-CoV-2 infection or an uninfected control (not recorded which). CDR3: CASSAGTGPYGYTF. Written as DNA, the CDR3 is TGCGCCAGCAGTGCCGGGACGGGACCCTATGGCTACACCTTC.